This T cell receptor (beta chain) is drawn from a study of blood T cell repertoires in COVID-19. As for the study in general: Donors in the United States, Italy and Spain gave samples during acute or convalescent COVID-19. PBMCs, B-cell-depleted T cells, or T cells were the source of the cDNA or gDNA that made up the material.

The authors' processing: Reference gene primers were amplified, and this amplification served to estimate nucleated cell counts. Sequencing used immunoSEQ multiplex PCR; TCRdb keeps in-frame clones, though not all of them. V and J calls and clone size are given by that table; D and trimming were obtained from the DNA. The top ten clones hold 1.5% to 2% of a sample with 250,000 to 350,000 clones, 86% of them seen once. The sample taken for sequencing was peripheral blood. This TCR derives from a woman aged 45 to 65 with acute or convalescent COVID-19.

The CDR3 spells CATSDPTRNAYEQYF. The DNA for the CDR3 is TGTGCCACCAGTGATCCGACTCGGAACGCCTACGAGCAGTACTTC. V is TRBV24-1 and J is TRBJ2-7; no definite D call. The V gene lost 3 bases and the J gene lost 2 bases, with 13 bases spanning the gap. Germline V gives CDR1 KGHDR, CDR2 SFDVKD. CDR3 length: 15 residues.